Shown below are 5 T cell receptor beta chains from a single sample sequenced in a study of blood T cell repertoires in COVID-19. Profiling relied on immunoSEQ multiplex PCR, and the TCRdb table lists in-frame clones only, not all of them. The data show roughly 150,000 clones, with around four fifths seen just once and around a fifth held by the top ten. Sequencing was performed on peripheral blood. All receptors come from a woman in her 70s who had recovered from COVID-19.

CDR3 in DNA: TGCGCCAGCAGCTTGACAGGGGGCGATCAGCCCCAGCATTTT. Translation gives CASSLTGGDQPQHF. V is TRBV5-1 and J is TRBJ1-5; 9 nucleotides align to TRBD1. CDR3 length: 14 residues. V lost 1 base to trimming and J lost 5 bases; unmatched junction nucleotides: 1. Germline V lookup: CDR1 SGHRS, CDR2 YFSETQ. Full variable domain (remainder filled in from reference TRBV5-1 and TRBJ1-5): KAGVTQTPRYLIKTRGQQVTLSCSPISGHRSVSWYQQTPGQGLQFLFEYFSETQRNKGNFPGRFSGRQFSNSRSEMNVSTLELGDSALYLCASSLTGGDQPQHFGDGTRLSIL.

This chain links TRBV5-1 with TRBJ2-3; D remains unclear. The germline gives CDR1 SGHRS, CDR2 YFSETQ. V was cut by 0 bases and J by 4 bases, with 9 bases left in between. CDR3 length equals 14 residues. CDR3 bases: TGCGCCAGCAGCTTGGGGGCCCCATCAGATACGCAGTATTTT. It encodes CASSLGAPSDTQYF.

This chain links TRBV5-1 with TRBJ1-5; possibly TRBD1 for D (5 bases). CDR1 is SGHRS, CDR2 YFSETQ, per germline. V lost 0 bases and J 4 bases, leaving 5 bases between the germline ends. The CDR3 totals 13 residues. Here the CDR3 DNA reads TGCGCCAGCAGCTTGGGACAGAATCAGCCCCAGCATTTT. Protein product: CASSLGQNQPQHF.

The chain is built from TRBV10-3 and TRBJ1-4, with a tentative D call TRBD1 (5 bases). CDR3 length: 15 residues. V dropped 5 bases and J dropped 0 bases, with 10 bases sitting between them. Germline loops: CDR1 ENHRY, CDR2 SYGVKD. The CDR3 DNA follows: TGTGCCATCAGTCAACAGGTGGCAACTAATGAAAAACTGTTTTTT. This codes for CAISQQVATNEKLFF.

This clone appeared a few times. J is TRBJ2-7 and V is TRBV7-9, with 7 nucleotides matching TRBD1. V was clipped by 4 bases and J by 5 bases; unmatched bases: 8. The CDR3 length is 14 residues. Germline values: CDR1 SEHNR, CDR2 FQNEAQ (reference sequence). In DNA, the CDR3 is TGTGCCAGCAGCTCCCCGACAGGGTTGCACGAGCAGTACTTC. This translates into CASSSPTGLHEQYF.